Below are 2 T cell receptor beta chains sequenced from a single sample in a study of T cell changes during pregnancy in multiple sclerosis (dated by TCRdb to between 2019 and 2020). The method was the immunoSEQ multiplex PCR assay. TCRdb carries this immuneACCESS record with in-frame sequences only. Its versions omit some clonotypes, under half of them owing to an unresolved V gene in the studies checked, with the rest unexplained. This sample has around 79,000 clones in its table, and under 95% of those were observed once. The top ten constitute roughly 0.44% of the sample. Sequenced material: CD4+ T cells from peripheral blood mononuclear cells, taken in the second trimester of pregnancy. The receptors come from a female donor with multiple sclerosis, enrolled in a pregnancy study.

V usage is TRBV4-2 and J usage is TRBJ2-7; 7 bases are a match to TRBD1. Unmatched junction bases numbered 9, after V lost 2 bases and J lost 5 bases. This CDR3 has 15 residues. The germline gives CDR1 LGHNA, CDR2 YNFKEQ. The CDR3 DNA reads as TGTGCCAGCAGCCAACGGGACAGTAGCTCTCACGAGCAGTACTTC. Translation gives CASSQRDSSSHEQYF.

The J gene is TRBJ2-1, the V gene TRBV5-6; 7 bases agree with TRBD2. The V and J ends lost 2 bases and 1 base, in that order; junction bases with no gene match: 3. Germline CDR1 and CDR2: SGHDT and YYEEEE. The CDR3 contains 15 residues. CDR3 in amino acids: CASSFAGVSYNEQFF. The CDR3 region has the DNA TGTGCCAGCAGCTTCGCGGGAGTATCCTACAATGAGCAGTTCTTC.